The rows below give T cell receptor beta chains drawn from one sample of a study of T cell changes during pregnancy in multiple sclerosis. The protocol was immunoSEQ multiplex PCR, while the TCRdb copy is restricted to in-frame clones and leaves out a portion. This table holds roughly 99,000 clones, approximately 90% found once. The sample consisted of peripheral blood, taken after pregnancy. The receptors derive from a female donor in good health, enrolled as a control in a pregnancy study. Both conserved end residues are part of each CDR3. Fields, in order: D gene, V gene, CDR3 protein. D genes are given only for firm matches.

TRBD2,TRBV18,CASSPLAGGSNEQFF
TRBD2,TRBV7-9,CASSKLAGPYEQYF
NA,TRBV7-2,CASSRDTNYGYTF
NA,TRBV6-5,CASSSFAGANVLTF
TRBD2,TRBV11-2,CASSPPLRGGNEQFF
NA,TRBV5-1,CASSYDNYEQYF
NA,TRBV19,CASSQLSNQPQHF
TRBD2,TRBV7-9,CASSSNRDYQLADTQYF
TRBD1,TRBV5-4,CASSWGQGEETQYF
TRBD2,TRBV6-5,CASSYSPSGSGETQYF
NA,TRBV27,CASTLVGGNTDTQYF
NA,TRBV18,CASSPRQGTYEQYF
TRBD1,TRBV5-4,CASADRDGADTQYF
TRBD2,TRBV5-1,CASSPAPLAGGRETQYF
TRBD1,TRBV5-8,CASSLGNRDRGPPLHF
NA,TRBV19,CASSRGTERYQETQYF
TRBD2,TRBV6-1,CASPGLAGGNNEQFF
TRBD1,TRBV6-1,CASSSGGPANEQFF
NA,TRBV18,CASSPQDGVGPIVAFF
TRBD1,TRBV29-1,CSVGTGGYGYTF
NA,TRBV6-5,CASSPRVPGYTEAFF
NA,TRBV27,CASRGGYEQYF
NA,TRBV19,CASSIASRAGNQPQHF
NA,TRBV19,CASRPGDTEAFF
TRBD1,TRBV5-8,CASRSGQSARETQYF
TRBD1,TRBV7-3,CASSLRQGSQPQHF
TRBD2,TRBV29-1,CSVGGLAYEQYF
TRBD1,TRBV7-3,CASSPGQGREQYF
TRBD2,TRBV4-1,CASSQEGTSVYEQFF
NA,TRBV11-1,CASRSFDSTGELFF
TRBD2,TRBV27,CASSLLRGTSTDTQYF
NA,TRBV7-2,CASSSNARSLHF
NA,TRBV25-1,CASSESVRRGQFF
NA,TRBV28,CASSLSGGTDYNQPQHF
NA,TRBV10-3,CAILGAAGRGDTGELFF
NA,TRBV9,CASSGGIPSPLHF
TRBD1,TRBV28,CASSQDRHYEQYF